This entry lists 29 T cell receptor beta chains sequenced from one sample in a study of shared clonotypes between healthy human individuals (dated by TCRdb to 2020 to 2022). Library preparation was by the immunoSEQ multiplex PCR assay. TCRdb carries this immuneACCESS record with in-frame sequences only. Its versions omit some clonotypes, under half of them owing to an unresolved V gene in the studies checked, with the rest unexplained. A total of 2 million to 2.5 million clones appear in this sample, over 85% of them only once. The leading ten clones occupy more than 0.1% of the sample. Sample: naive CD4+ T cells sorted from blood. Explained via the paper, the cell subset or site label denotes: CD45RA+ positively selected. These receptors all stem from a young man in good health.

The chain has TRBV5-6 and TRBJ1-4; 9 bases are a match to TRBD1. The ends lost 0 bases at V and 0 bases at J; junction bases unmatched: 6. The length of the CDR3 is 18 residues. Germline values: CDR1 SGHDT, CDR2 YYEEEE. The CDR3 is CASSLGGTGFATNEKLFF. The CDR3 DNA reads TGTGCCAGCAGCTTGGGCGGGACAGGGTTCGCAACTAATGAAAAACTGTTTTTT.

Written as DNA, the CDR3 is TGTGCCTGGAGTGAGTGGGACACTGCTGAAGCTTTCTTT. It codes for CAWSEWDTAEAFF. The chain is built from TRBV30 and TRBJ1-1, with a weak D call TRBD1 (6 bases). The V gene's germline CDR1 is GTSNPN and CDR2 SVGIG (reference sequence). The CDR3 runs 13 residues. Trimming took 1 base from V and 6 from J, leaving 12 bases between them.

The chain combines TRBV9 with TRBJ1-2, with a weak D call TRBD1 (5 bases). The CDR3 has 13 residues. Germline-derived CDR1 and CDR2 are SGDLS and YYNGEE. Trimming cost V 4 bases and J 8 bases, with 15 bases left between them. In DNA form, the CDR3 reads TGTGCCAGCAGCCCGAGGACCTGGGGCGGCTACACCTTC. It encodes CASSPRTWGGYTF. The whole variable domain, remainder taken from reference TRBV9 and TRBJ1-2, is DSGVTQTPKHLITATGQRVTLRCSPRSGDLSVYWYQQSLDQGLQFLIQYYNGEERAKGNILERFSAQQFPDLHSELNLSSLELGDSALYFCASSPRTWGGYTFGSGTRLTVV.

V gene TRBV7-9 combines with J gene TRBJ2-1; TRBD2 is a possible D gene (5 bases). Trimming removed 1 base from V and 7 bases from J, with 14 bases in between. The CDR3 runs to 15 residues. Germline CDR1 reads SEHNR; CDR2 reads FQNEAQ (reference sequence). CDR3: CASSLGGLGWNEQFF. Here the CDR3 DNA reads TGTGCCAGCAGCTTAGGAGGGCTAGGGTGGAATGAGCAGTTCTTC.

CDR3 DNA sequence: TGTGCCAGCTCACCGGCTCCCCGGTACGAGCAGTACTTC. Translated: CASSPAPRYEQYF. This chain joins TRBV18 and TRBJ2-7; D is undetermined. V was shortened by 3 bases and J by 4 bases, with 10 bases between the two germline ends. From germline, CDR1 is KGHSH and CDR2 LQKENI. The CDR3 covers 13 residues. Using reference TRBV18 and TRBJ2-7 for the parts outside the CDR3, the full variable domain is NAGVMQNPRHLVRRRGQEARLRCSPMKGHSHVYWYRQLPEEGLKFMVYLQKENIIDESGMPKERFSAEFPKEGPSILRIQQVVRGDSAAYFCASSPAPRYEQYFGPGTRLTVT.

The chain is built from TRBV7-9 and TRBJ1-5; D unresolved. The V end lost 0 bases, the J end lost 5 bases, and 11 bases lay between the germline ends. This CDR3 is 15 amino acids long. From germline, CDR1 is SEHNR and CDR2 FQNEAQ (reference sequence). The CDR3 region has the DNA TGTGCCAGCAGCTTAGCAGGTCGGCCGGATCAGCCCCAGCATTTT. Protein: CASSLAGRPDQPQHF.

The chain uses TRBV15 and TRBJ1-2, with D maybe TRBD1 (5 bases). Trimming stripped 0 bases from V and 2 bases from J, with 10 bases between. The CDR3 runs 15 residues. Germline CDR1 reads LNHNV; CDR2 reads YYDKDF (reference sequence). For the CDR3, the DNA is TGTGCCACCAGCAGAGATCGGGGGACCAACTATGGCTACACCTTC. Protein product: CATSRDRGTNYGYTF.

V usage is TRBV11-1 and J usage is TRBJ2-7, with no clear D. The CDR3 length is 13 residues. Germline V CDR1 and CDR2: SGHAT, FQDESV (reference sequence). V lost 2 bases, J lost 6 bases, and 11 bases lay in between. The CDR3: CASSLSESLEQYF. The DNA for the CDR3 is TGTGCCAGCAGCTTATCAGAGTCGCTCGAGCAGTACTTC.

The CDR3 region has the DNA TGTGCCAGCAGCCAGACTCAGGGGGCCGATTCACCCCTCCACTTT. This gives the protein CASSQTQGADSPLHF. The chain employs TRBV4-2 and TRBJ1-6; TRBD1 aligns across 8 bases. The V gene end was trimmed by 3 bases and the J gene end by 8 bases; junction bases not matched to a gene: 6. This CDR3 region has 15 residues. Looked up from germline, CDR1 is LGHNA and CDR2 is YNFKEQ.

The chain joins TRBV25-1 to TRBJ1-1, with TRBD1 as a possible D gene (6 bases). Germline V gene lookup returns CDR1 MGHDK and CDR2 SYGVNS. The V and J ends lost 4 bases and 4 bases respectively, with 13 bases between them. CDR3 length: 14 amino acids. The CDR3: CASSGQGKGTEAFF. DNA of the CDR3: TGTGCCAGCAGTGGCCAGGGGAAGGGCACTGAAGCTTTCTTT. The full variable domain, in which reference TRBV25-1 and TRBJ1-1 provide the parts outside the CDR3, is EADIYQTPRYLVIGTGKKITLECSQTMGHDKMYWYQQDPGMELHLIHYSYGVNSTEKGDLSSESTVSRIRTEHFPLTLESARPSHTSQYLCASSGQGKGTEAFFGQGTRLTVV.

The chain couples TRBV27 to TRBJ1-6, with D perhaps matching TRBD1 (6 bases). The length of the CDR3 is 14 residues. V was pared by 4 bases and J by 7 bases, with 11 bases between. CDR1 is MNHEY, CDR2 SMNVEV, per germline (reference sequence). The CDR3 is CASSYTGSNSPLHF. The CDR3 bases are TGTGCCAGCAGTTACACAGGGTCGAATTCACCCCTCCACTTT.

This clone was detected once. The chain employs TRBV5-4 and TRBJ1-1; TRBD1 matches 8 bases. Germline V gives CDR1 SGHNT, CDR2 YYREEE (reference sequence). J lost 4 bases, V lost 2 bases, and 4 bases had no gene match. The CDR3 length is 14 residues. The CDR3 nucleotides read TGTGCCAGCAGCTTTACAGGGGGAATCACTGAAGCTTTCTTT. It yields the protein CASSFTGGITEAFF.

The chain joins TRBV5-1 to TRBJ2-1; D call uncertain. Germline V gives CDR1 SGHRS, CDR2 YFSETQ. Trimming removed 0 bases at V and 9 bases at J, with 10 bases between. The CDR3 is 13 amino acids. CDR3 nucleotides: TGCGCCAGCAGCTTGGTTATTGACGGTGAGCAGTTCTTC. It translates to CASSLVIDGEQFF.

J is TRBJ1-6 and V is TRBV27; D is undetermined. With 4 bases removed from V and 4 bases from J, the gap between germline ends came to 11 bases. The CDR3 contains 15 residues. CDR1 MNHEY and CDR2 SMNVEV come from the germline V gene (reference sequence). The CDR3 is CASSSQGPYNSPLHF. CDR3 DNA sequence: TGTGCCAGCAGTTCTCAAGGCCCGTATAATTCACCCCTCCACTTT.

The chain carries TRBV15 and TRBJ2-7; 13 bases line up with TRBD2. There are 17 residues in the CDR3. J lost 4 bases, V lost 5 bases, and 11 bases had no gene match. Germline CDR1 and CDR2: LNHNV and YYDKDF (reference sequence). The CDR3 here is CATSAGTSGTKGYEQYF. The CDR3 DNA follows: TGTGCCACCAGCGCCGGGACTAGCGGGACGAAGGGGTACGAGCAGTACTTC. Drawing the rest from reference TRBV15 and TRBJ2-7, the complete variable domain is DAMVIQNPRYQVTQFGKPVTLSCSQTLNHNVMYWYQQKSSQAPKLLFHYYDKDFNNEADTPDNFQSRRPNTSFCFLDIRSPGLGDTAMYLCATSAGTSGTKGYEQYFGPGTRLTVT.

The chain is built from TRBV27 and TRBJ2-5, with TRBD2 identical over 15 bases. The CDR3 has 17 amino acids. Trimming cost V 4 bases and J 4 bases; bases outside gene matches: 7. Germline V CDR1 and CDR2: MNHEY, SMNVEV (reference sequence). The CDR3 loop reads CASSSGLAGGPSETQYF. The CDR3 DNA reads as TGTGCCAGCAGTTCAGGACTAGCGGGAGGGCCATCAGAGACCCAGTACTTC.

On this clone itself: This sample also contains other DNA sequences that code for the same CDR3. The rearrangement uses TRBV19 and TRBJ1-3; no firm D call. The V end was cut by 1 base, the J end by 0 bases, with 7 bases between. The CDR3 is 15 amino acids. CDR1 LNHDA and CDR2 SQIVND come from the germline V gene (reference sequence). The CDR3 region has the DNA TGTGCCAGTAGTATAGGCGGCAGCTCTGGAAACACCATATATTTT. This encodes CASSIGGSSGNTIYF.

The CDR3 here is CASKLTQGPIYF. The CDR3 DNA reads as TGTGCCAGTAAACTTACGCAGGGTCCCATATATTTT. This rearrangement joins TRBV25-1 to TRBJ1-3, with D tentatively TRBD1 (5 bases). Germline V gene lookup returns CDR1 MGHDK and CDR2 SYGVNS. The CDR3 loop spans 12 amino acids. V lost 9 bases and J lost 11, with 17 bases in between.

The V gene is TRBV30, the J gene TRBJ2-5, with 10 nucleotides matching TRBD2. The length of the CDR3 is 13 residues. The germline gives CDR1 GTSNPN, CDR2 SVGIG (reference sequence). In DNA, the CDR3 is TGTGCTTTAGCGGGGGGCCTAGGAGAGACCCAGTACTTC. It codes for CALAGGLGETQYF.

The chain carries TRBV5-1 and TRBJ2-7; 10 bases align to TRBD1. CDR1 SGHRS and CDR2 YFSETQ come from the germline V gene. CDR3 length: 15 amino acids. Unmatched junction bases numbered 5, after V lost 3 bases and J lost 2 bases. The chain's CDR3 is CASSSDRGSTYEQYF. CDR3 DNA sequence: TGCGCCAGCAGCTCGGACAGGGGGTCTACCTACGAGCAGTACTTC.

V gene TRBV6-6 combines with J gene TRBJ1-4; 8 bases align to TRBD1. Trimming at V came to 2 bases and at J to 4 bases, leaving 6 bases not matched to a gene. The CDR3 contains 16 residues. Germline V gives CDR1 MNHNY, CDR2 SVGAGI (reference sequence). The CDR3 region is CASSYATGEVNEKLFF. Here the CDR3 DNA reads TGTGCCAGCAGTTACGCGACAGGGGAGGTTAATGAAAAACTGTTTTTT.

With respect to this clone: In the same sample, other DNA sequences code for this CDR3. This sequence joins TRBV30 and TRBJ2-7; the match to TRBD1 covers 12 bases. Germline values: CDR1 GTSNPN, CDR2 SVGIG (reference sequence). V was clipped by 1 base and J by 3 bases; unmatched bases: 4. The CDR3 runs 15 residues. Written as DNA, the CDR3 is TGTGCCTGGAGTGCGGGGACAGGGGGCGTCTACGAGCAGTACTTC. Translation: CAWSAGTGGVYEQYF.

This chain connects TRBV28 to TRBJ1-1; a possible D gene is TRBD1 (6 bases). Trimming shortened V by 6 bases and J by 3 bases, and 14 bases separated the two germline ends. This CDR3 contains 14 residues. Germline V gene lookup returns CDR1 MDHEN and CDR2 SYDVKM. The CDR3 spells CASSPGQTYTEAFF. DNA for the CDR3: TGTGCCAGCAGCCCCGGACAGACATACACTGAAGCTTTCTTT. The full variable domain, in which reference TRBV28 and TRBJ1-1 provide the parts outside the CDR3, is DVKVTQSSRYLVKRTGEKVFLECVQDMDHENMFWYRQDPGLGLRLIYFSYDVKMKEKGDIPEGYSVSREKKERFSLILESASTNQTSMYLCASSPGQTYTEAFFGQGTRLTVV.

The J gene is TRBJ2-1, the V gene TRBV6-5, with 10 bases aligning to TRBD2. Germline V gene data show CDR1 as MNHEY and CDR2 as SVGAGI. The CDR3 loop spans 15 amino acids. V lost 2 bases to trimming and J lost 4 bases; unmatched junction nucleotides: 2. The CDR3 DNA reads as TGTGCCAGCAGTTACCTAGCGGGAGTGTACAATGAGCAGTTCTTC. This gives the protein CASSYLAGVYNEQFF.

A word on this clone: Its ends do not fully match the called genes, so a read error is possible. V is TRBV2 and J is TRBJ2-7; 8 nucleotides match TRBD1. Per the germline V gene, CDR1 is SNHLY and CDR2 is FYNNEI. The CDR3 spans 17 residues. CDR3 bases: TGTGCCAGCAGAGGAAGGACAGGGCCCCTCCGGGTCGACGAGCAGTATTTC. Translating gives CASRGRTGPLRVDEQYF.

This sequence joins TRBV5-1 and TRBJ2-7; TRBD1 matches at 8 bases. With V trimmed by 3 bases and J by 2 bases, 7 bases remained unmatched. CDR1 and CDR2 (germline): SGHRS, YFSETQ. CDR3 size: 15 residues. CDR3 in amino acids: CASSWTTGGTYEQYF. The CDR3 coding sequence is TGCGCCAGCAGCTGGACCACAGGGGGGACCTACGAGCAGTACTTC.

CDR3 nucleotides: TGTGCCAGCTCACCATTTACGCTAGCGGGAGGGCCTGACTACGAGCAGTACTTC. It specifies CASSPFTLAGGPDYEQYF. This chain links TRBV18 with TRBJ2-7, with TRBD2 matching over 12 bases. The CDR3 spans 18 residues. With V trimmed by 2 bases and J by 3 bases, 11 bases remained unmatched. Germline CDR1 and CDR2: KGHSH and LQKENI.

This chain uses TRBV28 with TRBJ2-6; tentative D call: TRBD1 (6 bases). V dropped 5 bases and J dropped 0 bases, with 14 bases sitting between them. Germline CDR1 MDHEN, CDR2 SYDVKM. The CDR3 has 17 residues. CDR3 sequence reads: CASSPPGHLSGANVLTF. The DNA for the CDR3 is TGTGCCAGCAGTCCGCCGGGACACCTCTCTGGGGCCAACGTCCTGACTTTC.

For this clone: Other DNA sequences within the sample encode an identical CDR3. The CDR3 sequence is CASSLDRGLYNEQFF. As DNA, the CDR3 is TGTGCCAGCAGCTTGGACAGGGGCCTTTACAATGAGCAGTTCTTC. This chain joins TRBV11-2 and TRBJ2-1; 9 positions match TRBD1. CDR1 and CDR2 from the germline V gene are SGHAT and FQNNGV. Trimming at V came to 3 bases and at J to 4 bases, leaving 4 bases not matched to a gene. The CDR3 contains 15 residues.